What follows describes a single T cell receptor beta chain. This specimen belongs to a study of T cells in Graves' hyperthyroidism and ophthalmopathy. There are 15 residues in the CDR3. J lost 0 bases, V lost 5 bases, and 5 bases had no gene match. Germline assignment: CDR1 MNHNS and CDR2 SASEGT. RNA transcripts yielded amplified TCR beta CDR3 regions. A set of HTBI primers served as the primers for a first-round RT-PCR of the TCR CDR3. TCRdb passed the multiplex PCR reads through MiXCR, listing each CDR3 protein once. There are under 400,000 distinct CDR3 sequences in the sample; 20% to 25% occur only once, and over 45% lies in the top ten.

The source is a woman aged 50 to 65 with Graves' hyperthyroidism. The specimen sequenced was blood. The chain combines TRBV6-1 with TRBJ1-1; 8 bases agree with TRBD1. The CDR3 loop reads CASSTRDRMNTEAFF. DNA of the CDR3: TGTGCCAGCAGTACAAGGGACAGGATGAACACTGAAGCTTTCTTT.